The 11 T cell receptor beta chains reported below all come from one sample, sequenced in a study of blood T cell repertoires in COVID-19. TCRdb keeps only in-frame clones here, not all; method: immunoSEQ multiplex PCR. The table has under 200,000 clones, more than 75% seen once; the top ten hold about 1%. Sample: peripheral blood. All receptors come from a man in his forties with acute or convalescent COVID-19.

DNA for the CDR3: TGTGCCAGCAGCCAAACAGGGTACGAGCAGTACTTC. Amino acids: CASSQTGYEQYF. This chain uses TRBV3-1 (or the pseudogene TRBV3-2) with TRBJ2-7; D possibly corresponds to TRBD1 (6 bases). With 2 bases removed from V and 4 bases from J, the gap between germline ends came to 6 bases. CDR1 is LGHDT, CDR2 YNNKEL, per germline (reference sequence). This CDR3 has 12 amino acids.

DNA of the CDR3: TGTGCCAGCAGTTACGAACCCGGGACAGCGTTATATGGCTACACCTTC. It translates to CASSYEPGTALYGYTF. The chain has TRBV6-5 and TRBJ1-2, with 7 bases matching TRBD1. There are 16 residues in the CDR3. V shed 2 bases, J shed 5 bases, and the junction held 11 bases outside the gene matches. Germline-derived CDR1 and CDR2 are MNHEY and SVGAGI.

This clone was recorded only once. The chain joins TRBV3-1 (or the pseudogene TRBV3-2) to TRBJ2-2; maybe TRBD2 (6 bases). The germline V gene has CDR1 LGHDT and CDR2 YNNKEL (reference sequence). This CDR3 has 14 residues. Between the trimmed V and J ends, which lost 4 bases and 6 bases, there was a span of 12 bases. Written as DNA, the CDR3 is TGTGCCAGCAGCCCTCGTCTAGCGCCCGGGGAGCTGTTTTTT. Translated, it gives CASSPRLAPGELFF.

The chain links TRBV7-8 to TRBJ1-2, with TRBD1 identical over 7 bases. From germline, CDR1 is SGHVS and CDR2 FQNEAQ. The CDR3 length is 14 residues. V shed 6 bases and J 8 bases; nucleotides not matched to a gene: 12. CDR3 amino acids: CASSQGGRRDGYTF. The CDR3 DNA reads as TGTGCCAGCAGTCAGGGGGGTCGTCGGGACGGCTACACCTTC. Combining the CDR3 with reference TRBV7-8 and TRBJ1-2 gives the whole variable domain GAGVSQSPRYKVAKRGQDVALRCDPISGHVSLFWYQQALGQGPEFLTYFQNEAQLDKSGLPSDRFFAERPEGSVSTLKIQRTQQEDSAVYLCASSQGGRRDGYTFGSGTRLTVV.

The chain combines TRBV28 with TRBJ1-1; 7 nucleotides line up with TRBD1. V lost 7 bases, J lost 5 bases, and 7 bases stayed unmatched. This CDR3 comprises 13 residues. Per germline, CDR1 MDHEN and CDR2 SYDVKM. CDR3 DNA: TGTGCCAGCACAGGGGGGAGGCGAACTGAAGCTTTCTTT. Amino acids: CASTGGRRTEAFF.

The rearrangement links TRBV9 to TRBJ1-2, with 8 nucleotides matching TRBD1. The CDR3 runs to 15 residues. The ends lost 3 bases at V and 4 bases at J; junction bases unmatched: 8. Germline assignment: CDR1 SGDLS and CDR2 YYNGEE. In DNA, the CDR3 is TGTGCCAGCAGCGGATCAGACAGGGGCTTCTATGGCTACACCTTC. Protein product: CASSGSDRGFYGYTF.

The V call is TRBV19, the J call TRBJ2-1; maybe TRBD1 (7 bases). Germline-derived CDR1 and CDR2 are LNHDA and SQIVND (reference sequence). The V end lost 2 bases, the J end lost 3 bases, and 14 bases lay between the germline ends. The CDR3 has 16 amino acids. The CDR3 region has the DNA TGTGCCAGTAGTATACGCCCAGGGGGGCTCTACAATGAGCAGTTCTTC. This translates into CASSIRPGGLYNEQFF. Combining the CDR3 with reference TRBV19 and TRBJ2-1 gives the whole variable domain DGGITQSPKYLFRKEGQNVTLSCEQNLNHDAMYWYRQDPGQGLRLIYYSQIVNDFQKGDIAEGYSVSREKKESFPLTVTSAQKNPTAFYLCASSIRPGGLYNEQFFGPGTRLTVL.

This clone came up once. This rearrangement joins TRBV5-1 to TRBJ2-2; D is perhaps TRBD2 (5 bases). The CDR3 sequence is 15 residues long. CDR1 and CDR2 (germline): SGHRS, YFSETQ. V was pared by 0 bases and J by 1 base, with 7 bases between. CDR3 sequence: CASSLERENTGELFF. CDR3 in DNA: TGCGCCAGCAGCTTGGAACGGGAGAACACCGGGGAGCTGTTTTTT. Based on the CDR3 plus reference TRBV5-1 and TRBJ2-2, the full variable domain is KAGVTQTPRYLIKTRGQQVTLSCSPISGHRSVSWYQQTPGQGLQFLFEYFSETQRNKGNFPGRFSGRQFSNSRSEMNVSTLELGDSALYLCASSLERENTGELFFGEGSRLTVL.

The genes are TRBV14 and TRBJ1-4; possibly TRBD1 for D (6 bases). Germline V gene lookup returns CDR1 SGHDN and CDR2 FVKESK. CDR3 size: 15 residues. Between the trimmed V and J ends, which lost 1 base and 8 bases, there was a span of 14 bases. Written as DNA, the CDR3 is TGTGCCAGCAGCCAAGGGGGAACAGGGTACGAAAAACTGTTTTTT. It is translated as CASSQGGTGYEKLFF.

The V call is TRBV7-3, the J call TRBJ1-6; TRBD1 might be the D (6 bases). Trimming shortened V by 4 bases and J by 6 bases, and 10 bases separated the two germline ends. CDR1 is SGHTA and CDR2 is FQGTGA in the germline V gene. The CDR3 consists of 14 residues. The CDR3 loop is CASSSGVFNSPLHF. CDR3 DNA sequence: TGTGCCAGCAGCTCAGGGGTTTTTAATTCACCCCTCCACTTT.

This CDR3 is CAWSRTSGGAGTQYF. CDR3 DNA sequence: TGTGCCTGGAGTAGGACTAGCGGGGGGGCCGGGACCCAGTACTTC. This chain joins TRBV30 and TRBJ2-5; TRBD2 agrees at 15 bases. This CDR3 contains 15 residues. V was clipped by 2 bases and J by 7 bases; unmatched bases: 5. Germline V gene lookup returns CDR1 GTSNPN and CDR2 SVGIG (reference sequence).